Sequencing of this TCR beta chain was carried out in a study of cytomegalovirus exposure and HLA in healthy donors. Findings and caveats of the study: Reports showed the classifier diagnosing cytomegalovirus status with high specificity and sensitivity. In vitro testing confirmed a few CMV-associated chains as specific for CMV antigens. Investigators reported fewer than 200 TCR beta chains as tied to cytomegalovirus.

TCRdb's copy holds only in-frame clones and misses some; the assay was immunoSEQ multiplex PCR. The data contain fewer than 95,000 clones, about 95% of them seen just once; the ten biggest clones take up around 0.65%. Among the approximately 110 subjects of the validation cohort, separate from the approximately 670-subject first cohort, were the donors. Note on this clone: Its antigen is still unknown.

CDR1 GTSNPN and CDR2 SVGIG come from the germline V gene (reference sequence). The CDR3 extends over 13 amino acids. V gave up 0 bases and J gave up 6 bases, with 6 bases separating them. Sequenced input: PBMCs. The TCR originated in a woman younger than 30 in good health and CMV-seronegative. The chain couples TRBV30 to TRBJ1-6; possibly TRBD1 for D (5 bases). CDR3 nucleotides: TGTGCCTGGAGTGTGACAGCTAATTCACCCCTCCACTTT. Its protein is CAWSVTANSPLHF.